This T cell receptor (beta chain) was recovered during a study of spatial heterogeneity in lung cancer. About the research overall: Sequencing of follow-up PBMC samples took place when they were available, at a median of approximately 2 years after resection. Beta-chain sequences consistently outnumbered alpha-chain sequences in detection.

The germline gives CDR1 DFQATT, CDR2 SNEGSKA (reference sequence). The CDR3 is 11 amino acids. With 8 bases removed from V and 2 bases from J, the gap between germline ends came to 8 bases. This clonotype showed up many times. Time point noted: blood at routine non-recurrence follow-up after resection. Sequencing of whole RNA from tumor, nontumor lung or frozen PBMC involved no sorting. The study tagged each TCR cDNA molecule with a unique molecular identifier. TCRdb passed the 5' RACE reads through MiXCR, listing each CDR3 protein once. The sample has about 27,000 distinct CDR3 sequences, 5% to 6% seen once.

The specimen was PBMCs, collected at follow-up. This clonotype originated in a female donor with early-stage non-small cell lung cancer. The chain links TRBV20-1 to TRBJ2-3; no firm D call. The CDR3 nucleotides read TGCAGTAGGCGCGACACAGATACGCAGTATTTT. It specifies CSRRDTDTQYF.